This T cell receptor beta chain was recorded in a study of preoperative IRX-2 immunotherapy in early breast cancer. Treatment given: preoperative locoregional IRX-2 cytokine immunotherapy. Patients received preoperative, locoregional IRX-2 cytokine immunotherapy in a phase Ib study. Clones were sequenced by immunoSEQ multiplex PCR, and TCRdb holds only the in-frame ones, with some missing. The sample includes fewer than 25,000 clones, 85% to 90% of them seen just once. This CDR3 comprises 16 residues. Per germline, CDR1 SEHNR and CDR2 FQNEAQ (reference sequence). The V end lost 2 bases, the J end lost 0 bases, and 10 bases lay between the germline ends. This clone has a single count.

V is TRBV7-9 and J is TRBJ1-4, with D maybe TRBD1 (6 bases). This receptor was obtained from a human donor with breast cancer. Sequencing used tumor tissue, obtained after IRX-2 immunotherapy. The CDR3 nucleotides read TGTGCCAGCAGCTTACTTGGGACATCAACTAATGAAAAACTGTTTTTT. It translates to CASSLLGTSTNEKLFF. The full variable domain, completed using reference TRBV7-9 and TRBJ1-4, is DTGVSQNPRHKITKRGQNVTFRCDPISEHNRLYWYRQTLGQGPEFLTYFQNEAQLEKSRLLSDRFSAERPKGSFSTLEIQRTEQGDSAMYLCASSLLGTSTNEKLFFGSGTQLSVL.